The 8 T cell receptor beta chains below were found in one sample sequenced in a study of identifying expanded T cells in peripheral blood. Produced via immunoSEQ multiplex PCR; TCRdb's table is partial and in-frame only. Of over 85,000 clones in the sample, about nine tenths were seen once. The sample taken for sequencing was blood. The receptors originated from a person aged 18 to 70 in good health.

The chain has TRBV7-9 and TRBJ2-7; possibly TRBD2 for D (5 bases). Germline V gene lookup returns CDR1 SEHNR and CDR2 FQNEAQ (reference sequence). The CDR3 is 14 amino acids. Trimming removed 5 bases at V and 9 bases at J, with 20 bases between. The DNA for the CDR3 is TGTGCCAGCAGCCCCCTAACGTTCAATCGGGGGCAGTACTTC. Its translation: CASSPLTFNRGQYF.

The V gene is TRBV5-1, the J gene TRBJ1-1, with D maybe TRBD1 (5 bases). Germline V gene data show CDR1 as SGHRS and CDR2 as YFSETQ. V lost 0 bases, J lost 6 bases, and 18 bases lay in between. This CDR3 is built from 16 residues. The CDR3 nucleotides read TGCGCCAGCAGCTTGGGAGGCGGAGGGTGGGACGCTGAAGCTTTCTTT. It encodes CASSLGGGGWDAEAFF.

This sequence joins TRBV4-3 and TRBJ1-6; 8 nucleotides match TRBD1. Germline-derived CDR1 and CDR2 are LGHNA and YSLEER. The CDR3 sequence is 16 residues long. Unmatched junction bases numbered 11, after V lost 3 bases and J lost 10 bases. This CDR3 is CASSHARTGSNSPLHF. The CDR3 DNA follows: TGCGCCAGCAGCCACGCTCGGACAGGGAGTAACTCACCCCTCCACTTT.

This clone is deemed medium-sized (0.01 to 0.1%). This CDR3 is CASTLPGLSYEQYF. In nucleotides, the CDR3 is TGTGCCAGCACCCTCCCAGGGCTCTCCTACGAGCAGTACTTC. This rearrangement joins TRBV7-2 to TRBJ2-7; a possible D gene is TRBD1 (5 bases). Germline V gene sequence: CDR1 SGHTA, CDR2 FQGNSA. The CDR3 is 14 amino acids. Trimming took off 7 bases at V and 0 bases at J, with 13 bases between the two ends.

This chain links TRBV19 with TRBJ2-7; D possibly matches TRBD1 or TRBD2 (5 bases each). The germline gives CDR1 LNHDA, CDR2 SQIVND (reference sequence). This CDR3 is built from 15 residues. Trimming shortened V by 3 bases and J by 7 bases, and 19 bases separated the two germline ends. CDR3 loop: CASSISFDGGREQYF. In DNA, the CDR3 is TGTGCCAGTAGTATTTCATTTGATGGGGGAAGGGAGCAGTACTTC.

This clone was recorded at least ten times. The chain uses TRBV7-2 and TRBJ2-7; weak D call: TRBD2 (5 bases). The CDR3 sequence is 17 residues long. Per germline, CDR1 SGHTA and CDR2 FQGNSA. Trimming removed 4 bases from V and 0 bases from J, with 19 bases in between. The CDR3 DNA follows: TGTGCCAGCAGCTCCCGAGGGTCGTGGCCCCCCTCCTACGAGCAGTACTTC. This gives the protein CASSSRGSWPPSYEQYF.

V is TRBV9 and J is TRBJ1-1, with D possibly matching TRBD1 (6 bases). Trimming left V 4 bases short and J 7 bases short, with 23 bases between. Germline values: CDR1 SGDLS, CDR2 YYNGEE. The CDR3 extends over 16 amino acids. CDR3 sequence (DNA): TGTGCCAGCAGCCAAAAAGGGGGTTTTACAGCGAATGAAGCTTTCTTT. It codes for CASSQKGGFTANEAFF. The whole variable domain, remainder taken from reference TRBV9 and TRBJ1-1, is DSGVTQTPKHLITATGQRVTLRCSPRSGDLSVYWYQQSLDQGLQFLIQYYNGEERAKGNILERFSAQQFPDLHSELNLSSLELGDSALYFCASSQKGGFTANEAFFGQGTRLTVV.

The CDR3 coding sequence is TGCGCCAGCAGCCAAGTGGGTGCGGATACGCAGTATTTT. It codes for CASSQVGADTQYF. The V gene is TRBV4-1, the J gene TRBJ2-3; D not resolved. The germline gives CDR1 MGHRA, CDR2 YSYEKL. This CDR3 is 13 amino acids long. Trimming left V 1 base short and J 6 bases short, with 8 bases between.